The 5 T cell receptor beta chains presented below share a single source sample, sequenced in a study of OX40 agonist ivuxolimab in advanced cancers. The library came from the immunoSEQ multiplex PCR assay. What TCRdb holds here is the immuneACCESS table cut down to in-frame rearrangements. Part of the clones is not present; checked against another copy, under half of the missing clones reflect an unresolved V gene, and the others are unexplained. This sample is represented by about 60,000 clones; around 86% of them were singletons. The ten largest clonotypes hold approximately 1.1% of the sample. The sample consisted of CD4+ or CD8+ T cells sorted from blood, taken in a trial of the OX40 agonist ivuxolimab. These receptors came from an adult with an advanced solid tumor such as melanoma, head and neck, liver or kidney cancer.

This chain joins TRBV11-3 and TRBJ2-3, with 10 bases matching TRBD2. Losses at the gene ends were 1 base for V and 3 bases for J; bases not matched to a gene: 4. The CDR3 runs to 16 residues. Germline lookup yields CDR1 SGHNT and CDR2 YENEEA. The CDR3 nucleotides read TGTGCCAGCAGCTTAGGGCTAGCGGGAGTGACAGATACGCAGTATTTT. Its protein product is CASSLGLAGVTDTQYF. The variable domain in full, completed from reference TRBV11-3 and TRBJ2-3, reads EAGVVQSPRYKIIEKKQPVAFWCNPISGHNTLYWYLQNLGQGPELLIRYENEEAVDDSQLPKDRFSAERLKGVDSTLKIQPAELGDSAVYLCASSLGLAGVTDTQYFGPGTRLTVL.

CDR3 protein: CAISASTTGSYEQYF. The DNA of the CDR3 is TGTGCCATCAGTGCAAGCACGACAGGGAGCTACGAGCAGTACTTC. The V and J genes are TRBV10-3 and TRBJ2-7, with 7 bases that match TRBD1. Germline V gene sequence: CDR1 ENHRY, CDR2 SYGVKD. With V trimmed by 4 bases and J by 3 bases, 9 bases remained unmatched. This CDR3 spans 15 amino acids.

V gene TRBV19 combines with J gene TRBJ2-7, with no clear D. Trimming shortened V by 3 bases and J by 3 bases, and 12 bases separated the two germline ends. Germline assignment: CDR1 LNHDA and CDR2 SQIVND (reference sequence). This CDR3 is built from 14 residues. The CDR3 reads CASSINELSYEQYF. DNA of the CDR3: TGTGCCAGTAGTATCAACGAACTGAGCTACGAGCAGTACTTC.

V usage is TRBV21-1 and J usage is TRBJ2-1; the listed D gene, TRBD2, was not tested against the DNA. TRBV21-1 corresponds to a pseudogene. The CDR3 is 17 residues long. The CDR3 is CASSKGASLSSYNEQFF. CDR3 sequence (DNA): TGTGCCAGCAGCAAAGGGGCTAGCTTGAGCTCCTACAATGAGCAGTTCTTC.

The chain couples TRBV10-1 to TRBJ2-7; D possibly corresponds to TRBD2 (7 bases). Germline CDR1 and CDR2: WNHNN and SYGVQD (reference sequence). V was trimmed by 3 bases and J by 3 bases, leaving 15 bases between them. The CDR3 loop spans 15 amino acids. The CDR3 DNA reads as TGCGCCAGCAGTGAAAACAGGGAGGGTGACTACGAGCAGTACTTC. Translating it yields CASSENREGDYEQYF.